The 9 T cell receptor beta chains presented below share a single source sample, sequenced in a study of breast tumors, draining lymph nodes, adjacent tissues. Axillary draining lymph nodes of breast cancer patients supplied the node samples. In TCRdb, the multiplex PCR reads were re-called with MiXCR into one record per CDR3 protein. The sample includes 200,000 to 250,000 distinct CDR3 sequences, around 34% of them seen just once. Material: axillary lymph node tissue. The source is a female donor with breast cancer. Some clones in this sample may be carry-over from other donors' samples.

The chain combines TRBV25-1 with TRBJ1-6; 8 bases agree with TRBD1. CDR3 length equals 16 residues. Germline lookup yields CDR1 MGHDK and CDR2 SYGVNS. Losses at the gene ends were 4 bases for V and 10 bases for J; bases not matched to a gene: 12. The CDR3 sequence is CASSAESGGAGSPLHF. Written as DNA, the CDR3 is TGTGCCAGCAGTGCAGAGTCAGGGGGCGCAGGATCACCCCTCCACTTT.

V usage is TRBV5-1 and J usage is TRBJ1-4; D gene unclear. Trimming removed 6 bases at V and 0 bases at J, with 9 bases between. Germline lookup yields CDR1 SGHRS and CDR2 YFSETQ. The CDR3 is 14 amino acids. The CDR3 DNA follows: TGCGCCAGCAAGGGTAACGCAACTAATGAAAAACTGTTTTTT. The encoded protein is CASKGNATNEKLFF.

V gene TRBV7-9 combines with J gene TRBJ1-1, with D tentatively TRBD1 (6 bases). Trimming left V 0 bases short and J 1 base short, with 12 bases between. Germline V gene data show CDR1 as SEHNR and CDR2 as FQNEAQ (reference sequence). The CDR3 runs to 16 residues. For the CDR3, the DNA is TGTGCCAGCAGCTTAGCGCTAGGGGGAGGGAACACTGAAGCTTTCTTT. Translated, it gives CASSLALGGGNTEAFF.

The chain uses TRBV20-1 and TRBJ1-1, with no clear D. This CDR3 is built from 14 residues. V lost 0 bases, J lost 2 bases, and 10 bases lay in between. Germline V gene data show CDR1 as DFQATT and CDR2 as SNEGSKA (reference sequence). The CDR3 is CSARDIQTNTEAFF. The CDR3 DNA is TGCAGTGCTAGAGATATCCAAACTAACACTGAAGCTTTCTTT.

The sample holds many counts of this clonotype. The chain couples TRBV9 to TRBJ1-3; D gene ambiguous. CDR3 length equals 11 residues. Per germline, CDR1 SGDLS and CDR2 YYNGEE. With 7 bases removed from V and 4 bases from J, the gap between germline ends came to 6 bases. CDR3 DNA sequence: TGTGCCAGCGGAACGGGAAACACCATATATTTT. The encoded protein is CASGTGNTIYF.

This clonotype has a single count. Written as DNA, the CDR3 is TGTGCCAGCACCGCGGACAGTAGGGAGGGTGGAAAACTGTTTTTT. Translation gives CASTADSREGGKLFF. The genes are TRBV2 and TRBJ1-4; maybe TRBD1 (6 bases). Per the germline V gene, CDR1 is SNHLY and CDR2 is FYNNEI. V was pared by 7 bases and J by 10 bases, with 22 bases between. The CDR3 is made up of 15 amino acids.

This clonotype was recorded at least ten times. The rearrangement joins TRBV29-1 to TRBJ2-1; 8 nucleotides align to TRBD2. J gave up 3 bases and V 5 bases, and 3 bases lay outside the gene matches. This CDR3 has 13 residues. Looked up from germline, CDR1 is SQVTM and CDR2 is ANQGSEA. The CDR3 DNA sequence: TGCAGCGTTTTCACTAGCGGCTACAATGAGCAGTTCTTC. Translated: CSVFTSGYNEQFF.

As to this clonotype: Because it lacks the conserved phenylalanine or tryptophan at the end, this CDR3 is likely a read error. The limits of the CDR3 on the DNA are not certain, so only TCRdb's listed CDR3 is given. The chain carries TRBV14 and TRBJ2-7; the D call TRBD2 from the table was never checked on the DNA. CDR1 and CDR2 (germline): SGHDN, FVKESK. The CDR3 adds up to 14 amino acids, both ends counted. The CDR3 here is CASSQAGLGGEQSL.

This clonotype was counted many times. V gene TRBV30 combines with J gene TRBJ2-7, with 7 bases fitting TRBD1. With 3 bases clipped from V and 3 bases from J, the junction kept 8 bases outside the gene matches. Germline V gives CDR1 GTSNPN, CDR2 SVGIG (reference sequence). The CDR3 has 14 amino acids. CDR3 residues: CAWRDVGTVYEQYF. In DNA, the CDR3 is TGTGCCTGGAGGGACGTAGGGACAGTCTACGAGCAGTACTTC.